Each of the 29 T cell receptor beta chains below was sequenced from the same sample in a study of T cell responses to AZD1222 COVID-19 vaccine. Only in-frame clones appear in the TCRdb table, and some are missing; sequencing was by immunoSEQ multiplex PCR. The sample yields 140,000 to 150,000 clones, approximately 83% seen once. The starting material was peripheral blood, obtained on day 0 of AZD1222 vaccination. The source of these receptors is an adult in good health.

This clone was counted a single time. J is TRBJ1-1 and V is TRBV6-6; no clear D gene. CDR1 is MNHNY, CDR2 SVGAGI, per germline (reference sequence). The CDR3 extends over 12 amino acids. Trimming removed 6 bases at V and 5 bases at J, with 10 bases between. CDR3 nucleotides: TGTGCCAGCAGGAAAGTGGGAACTGAAGCTTTCTTT. Protein: CASRKVGTEAFF.

This chain uses TRBV19 with TRBJ1-2; TRBD1 might be the D (5 bases). In germline, CDR1 is LNHDA, CDR2 SQIVND (reference sequence). V was shortened by 6 bases and J by 4 bases, with 12 bases between the two germline ends. The CDR3 consists of 13 residues. The CDR3 DNA is TGTGCCAGTAGAATGGGGACGACCTATGGCTACACCTTC. This sequence encodes CASRMGTTYGYTF.

V and J are TRBV18 and TRBJ2-7, with unresolved D. The ends were cut back, 1 base at V and 5 bases at J, with 12 bases in the middle. The germline V gene encodes CDR1 KGHSH and CDR2 LQKENI. The CDR3 has 14 amino acids. In DNA, the CDR3 is TGTGCCAGCTCACCACTCAGTTTGATCGACGAGCAGTACTTC. It yields the protein CASSPLSLIDEQYF.

The gene calls are TRBV6-4 and TRBJ1-2; 8 nucleotides match TRBD1. The V and J ends lost 6 bases and 8 bases, in that order; junction bases with no gene match: 8. CDR1 and CDR2 (germline): MRHNA, SNTAGT. CDR3 length: 13 residues. CDR3 sequence: CASRNGQGEGYTF. The DNA for the CDR3 is TGTGCCAGCAGGAATGGACAGGGTGAGGGCTACACCTTC.

V gene TRBV28 combines with J gene TRBJ1-6; tentatively, D is TRBD1 (5 bases). Deletions cut 6 bases from V and 8 bases from J, with 20 bases between. The CDR3 length is 16 residues. Germline V gives CDR1 MDHEN, CDR2 SYDVKM. CDR3 region: CASRPRRGINDSPLHF. In nucleotides, the CDR3 is TGTGCCAGCAGGCCCAGGCGGGGCATAAATGATTCACCCCTCCACTTT.

The chain recombines TRBV3-1 (or the pseudogene TRBV3-2) with TRBJ2-7, with TRBD2 matching over 8 bases. CDR3 size: 14 residues. J lost 4 bases, V lost 1 base, and 3 bases had no gene match. Germline V CDR1 and CDR2: LGHDT, YNNKEL (reference sequence). The CDR3 spells CASSQAGGIYEQYF. CDR3 nucleotides: TGTGCCAGCAGCCAAGCGGGAGGGATTTACGAGCAGTACTTC.

J is TRBJ2-1 and V is TRBV19; 8 nucleotides line up with TRBD2. The junction had 12 bases not matched to a gene; V was cut back by 4 bases and J by 4 bases. CDR3 length: 17 residues. The germline V gene encodes CDR1 LNHDA and CDR2 SQIVND (reference sequence). The CDR3 reads CASSTPSTSGQYNEQFF. The CDR3 nucleotides read TGTGCCAGTAGTACACCCTCAACTAGCGGACAGTACAATGAGCAGTTCTTC.

The chain uses TRBV10-3 and TRBJ2-3; either TRBD1 or TRBD2 may supply D (6 bases each). Germline CDR1 ENHRY, CDR2 SYGVKD. Trimming removed 4 bases at V and 5 bases at J, with 16 bases between. This CDR3 has 15 amino acids. CDR3 sequence: CAISVFGGRGDTQYF. The CDR3 DNA reads as TGTGCCATCAGTGTTTTTGGGGGGCGAGGAGATACGCAGTATTTT.

This clone is medium-sized. V usage is TRBV7-6 and J usage is TRBJ1-1, with 8 positions matching TRBD1. The CDR3 consists of 16 residues. The germline gives CDR1 SGHVS, CDR2 FNYEAQ. J gave up 0 bases and V 4 bases, and 7 bases lay outside the gene matches. The CDR3 region has the DNA TGTGCCAGCAGCTCTCTGACAGGGGCAATGAACACTGAAGCTTTCTTT. Protein: CASSSLTGAMNTEAFF.

This clone was counted between two and nine times. In DNA form, the CDR3 reads TGCGCCAGCAGCTTGGGGTCTCACTCTGGAAACACCATATATTTT. It specifies CASSLGSHSGNTIYF. The chain has TRBV5-1 and TRBJ1-3; D unresolved. There are 15 residues in the CDR3. Looked up from germline, CDR1 is SGHRS and CDR2 is YFSETQ. Trimming left V 0 bases short and J 0 bases short, with 7 bases between.

This sequence joins TRBV18 and TRBJ2-6; D call uncertain. The CDR3 length is 12 residues. The germline gives CDR1 KGHSH, CDR2 LQKENI. Trimming left V 10 bases short and J 0 bases short, with 4 bases between. The DNA for the CDR3 is TGTGCCAAAATCTCTGGGGCCAACGTCCTGACTTTC. Translated: CAKISGANVLTF.

The rearrangement uses TRBV7-8 and TRBJ2-2; D is perhaps TRBD2 (6 bases). Looked up from germline, CDR1 is SGHVS and CDR2 is FQNEAQ. The CDR3 is made up of 16 amino acids. V was shortened by 4 bases and J by 4 bases, with 16 bases between the two germline ends. Written as DNA, the CDR3 is TGTGCCAGCAGCTCTATATTCGCGGGGACCACCGGGGAGCTGTTTTTT. This codes for CASSSIFAGTTGELFF.

The chain recombines TRBV19 with TRBJ1-1, with D uncertain. The CDR3 runs to 13 residues. Germline-derived CDR1 and CDR2 are LNHDA and SQIVND (reference sequence). The V end was cut by 5 bases, the J end by 1 base, with 8 bases between. The CDR3 is CASSWVPNTEAFF. CDR3 nucleotide sequence: TGTGCCAGTAGTTGGGTCCCGAACACTGAAGCTTTCTTT.

CDR3 in amino acids: CASSPPNGRGYTF. The CDR3 region has the DNA TGTGCCAGCTCACCACCCAATGGAAGGGGCTACACCTTC. V and J are TRBV18 and TRBJ1-2, with D uncertain. The CDR3 is 13 amino acids. Germline values: CDR1 KGHSH, CDR2 LQKENI. The germline V and J ends were trimmed by 0 bases and 8 bases, with 10 bases remaining between them.

This sequence joins TRBV21-1 and TRBJ2-7. TRBV21-1 is noted as a pseudogene. CDR3 length: 13 amino acids. CDR3 coding DNA: TGTGCCAGCAGGCGGGACACAGCCTACGAGCAGTACTTC. Translated: CASRRDTAYEQYF.

J is TRBJ2-3 and V is TRBV5-6; perhaps TRBD2 as D (6 bases). The CDR3 consists of 12 residues. Looked up from germline, CDR1 is SGHDT and CDR2 is YYEEEE. Trimming pared 4 bases from V and 13 bases from J, leaving 16 bases between. The CDR3 loop reads CASSPGSGVEYF. Here the CDR3 DNA reads TGTGCCAGCAGCCCCGGTTCGGGAGTTGAGTATTTT.

The chain is built from TRBV9 and TRBJ2-7, with D perhaps TRBD2 (6 bases). Germline values: CDR1 SGDLS, CDR2 YYNGEE. There are 14 residues in the CDR3. V was trimmed by 0 bases and J by 9 bases, leaving 16 bases between them. CDR3 sequence (DNA): TGTGCCAGCAGCGTAGGAGCCCCGGCGCGGGGGCAGTACTTC. Protein product: CASSVGAPARGQYF.

This clone was found a few times. The chain links TRBV30 to TRBJ1-1; D is unclear. The length of the CDR3 is 14 residues. V was pared by 4 bases and J by 3 bases, with 15 bases between. CDR1 GTSNPN and CDR2 SVGIG come from the germline V gene (reference sequence). In nucleotides, the CDR3 is TGTGCCTGGATGGCGTCTCCGGCGGACACTGAAGCTTTCTTT. Protein: CAWMASPADTEAFF.

V and J are TRBV9 and TRBJ1-1; no reliable D call. The CDR3 consists of 15 residues. The germline V and J ends were trimmed by 0 bases and 1 base, with 10 bases remaining between them. Germline loops: CDR1 SGDLS, CDR2 YYNGEE. The CDR3 DNA is TGTGCCAGCAGCGTAGACCCCATGGGGAACACTGAAGCTTTCTTT. The encoded protein is CASSVDPMGNTEAFF.

The V gene is TRBV19, the J gene TRBJ2-1; TRBD1 agrees at 7 bases. Trimming at V came to 5 bases and at J to 8 bases, leaving 6 bases not matched to a gene. The V gene's germline CDR1 is LNHDA and CDR2 SQIVND (reference sequence). The CDR3 is 13 residues long. The CDR3 reads CASSLTGYYEQFF. DNA for the CDR3: TGTGCCAGTAGTCTGACAGGGTACTATGAGCAGTTCTTC.

This rearrangement joins TRBV14 to TRBJ2-5; the match to TRBD1 covers 9 bases. This CDR3 contains 16 residues. The germline CDR1 and CDR2 sequences are SGHDN and FVKESK. V lost 1 base, J lost 3 bases, and 6 bases stayed unmatched. The CDR3 is CASSQAGTGLEETQYF. Written as DNA, the CDR3 is TGTGCCAGCAGCCAAGCCGGGACAGGGTTGGAAGAGACCCAGTACTTC.

The J gene is TRBJ1-1, the V gene TRBV24-1; weak D call: TRBD1 (5 bases). The V gene's germline CDR1 is KGHDR and CDR2 SFDVKD. The V end lost 8 bases, the J end lost 6 bases, and 12 bases lay between the germline ends. The CDR3 is made up of 12 amino acids. CDR3: CATKGVDSEAFF. CDR3 sequence (DNA): TGTGCCACCAAAGGGGTGGACTCTGAAGCTTTCTTT.

This chain links TRBV3-1 (or the pseudogene TRBV3-2) with TRBJ2-3; D not certain. Trimming pared 4 bases from V and 2 bases from J, leaving 13 bases between. This CDR3 has 15 residues. CDR1 is LGHDT and CDR2 is YNNKEL in the germline V gene (reference sequence). CDR3 coding DNA: TGTGCCAGCAGCCCCTACCTTAGGGCCACAGATACGCAGTATTTT. The encoded protein is CASSPYLRATDTQYF.

The V and J genes are TRBV15 and TRBJ1-6; 9 bases agree with TRBD1. CDR1 LNHNV and CDR2 YYDKDF come from the germline V gene (reference sequence). Trimming cost V 7 bases and J 10 bases; bases outside gene matches: 8. The CDR3 sequence is 14 residues long. The CDR3 region has the DNA TGTGCCACCAACCCGGGACAGGGAGGATCACCCCTCCACTTT. Translating it yields CATNPGQGGSPLHF.

This chain connects TRBV18 to TRBJ2-1; D is uncertain. Germline V CDR1 and CDR2: KGHSH, LQKENI. Trimming stripped 1 base from V and 0 bases from J, with 10 bases between. The CDR3 has 16 amino acids. The CDR3 DNA reads as TGTGCCAGCTCACCACGAGATTTTACCTCCTACAATGAGCAGTTCTTC. Its translation: CASSPRDFTSYNEQFF.

The chain employs TRBV5-6 and TRBJ2-7; TRBD1 is a possible D gene (6 bases). With 2 bases removed from V and 5 bases from J, the gap between germline ends came to 14 bases. This CDR3 is built from 14 residues. Germline V gene data show CDR1 as SGHDT and CDR2 as YYEEEE. CDR3 in DNA: TGTGCCAGCAGCTTCCTACAGGGCATCGACGAGCAGTACTTC. Translating it yields CASSFLQGIDEQYF.

This chain joins TRBV16 and TRBJ1-5; 8 nucleotides line up with TRBD1. The CDR3 spans 15 residues. The germline gives CDR1 KGHSY, CDR2 FQNENV. V trimming: 1 base; J trimming: 2 bases; junction bases outside the gene matches: 1. CDR3 loop: CASSQLGQGNQPQHF. In DNA form, the CDR3 reads TGTGCCAGCAGCCAATTGGGACAGGGCAATCAGCCCCAGCATTTT. The full variable domain, completed using reference TRBV16 and TRBJ1-5, is GEEVAQTPKHLVRGEGQKAKLYCAPIKGHSYVFWYQQVLKNEFKFLISFQNENVFDETGMPKERFSAKCLPNSPCSLEIQATKLEDSAVYFCASSQLGQGNQPQHFGDGTRLSIL.

The CDR3 reads CASSFLADGYNEQFF. The CDR3 region has the DNA TGTGCCAGCAGCTTTCTAGCGGATGGCTACAATGAGCAGTTCTTC. The V gene is TRBV7-2, the J gene TRBJ2-1, with 7 bases matching TRBD2. Germline CDR1 reads SGHTA; CDR2 reads FQGNSA. V gave up 3 bases and J gave up 3 bases; unmatched junction bases: 5. The CDR3 covers 15 residues. The variable domain in full, with the rest retrieved from reference TRBV7-2 and TRBJ2-1, is GAGVSQSPSNKVTEKGKDVELRCDPISGHTALYWYRQSLGQGLEFLIYFQGNSAPDKSGLPSDRFSAERTGGSVSTLTIQRTQQEDSAVYLCASSFLADGYNEQFFGPGTRLTVL.

The chain carries TRBV6-4 and TRBJ2-3, with TRBD2 identical over 8 bases. This CDR3 comprises 12 residues. J was trimmed by 4 bases and V by 9 bases; bases with no gene match: 3. CDR1 is MRHNA and CDR2 is SNTAGT in the germline V gene. The CDR3: CASSGGADTQYF. CDR3 bases: TGTGCCAGTTCCGGGGGGGCAGATACGCAGTATTTT.